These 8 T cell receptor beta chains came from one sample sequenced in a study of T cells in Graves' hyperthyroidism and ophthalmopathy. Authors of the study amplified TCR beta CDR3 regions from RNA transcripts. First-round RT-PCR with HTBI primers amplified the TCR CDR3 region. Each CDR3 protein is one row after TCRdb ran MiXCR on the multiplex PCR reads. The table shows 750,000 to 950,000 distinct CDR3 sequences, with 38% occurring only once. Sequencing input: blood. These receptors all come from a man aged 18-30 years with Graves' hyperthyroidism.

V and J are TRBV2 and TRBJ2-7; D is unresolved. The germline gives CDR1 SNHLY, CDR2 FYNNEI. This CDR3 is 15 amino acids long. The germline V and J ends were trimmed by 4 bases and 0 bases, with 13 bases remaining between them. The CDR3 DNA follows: TGTGCCAGCAGTGGACCCCGGGCCAGCTCCTACGAGCAGTACTTC. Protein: CASSGPRASSYEQYF. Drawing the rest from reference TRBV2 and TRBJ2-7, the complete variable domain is EPEVTQTPSHQVTQMGQEVILRCVPISNHLYFYWYRQILGQKVEFLVSFYNNEISEKSEIFDDQFSVERPDGSNFTLKIRSTKLEDSAMYFCASSGPRASSYEQYFGPGTRLTVT.

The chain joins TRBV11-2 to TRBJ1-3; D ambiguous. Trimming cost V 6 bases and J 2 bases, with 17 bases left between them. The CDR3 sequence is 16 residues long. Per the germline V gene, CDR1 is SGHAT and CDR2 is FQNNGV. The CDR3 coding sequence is TGTGCCAGCAGGTACGGAACCGTCTTCACTGGAAACACCATATATTTT. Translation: CASRYGTVFTGNTIYF.

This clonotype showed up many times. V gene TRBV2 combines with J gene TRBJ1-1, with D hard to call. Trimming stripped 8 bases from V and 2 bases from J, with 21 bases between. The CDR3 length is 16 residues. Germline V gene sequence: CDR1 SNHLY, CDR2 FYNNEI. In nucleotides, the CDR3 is TGTGCCAGCGTTCTCCTGAGTGTTGTCGAAAACACTGAAGCTTTCTTT. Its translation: CASVLLSVVENTEAFF.

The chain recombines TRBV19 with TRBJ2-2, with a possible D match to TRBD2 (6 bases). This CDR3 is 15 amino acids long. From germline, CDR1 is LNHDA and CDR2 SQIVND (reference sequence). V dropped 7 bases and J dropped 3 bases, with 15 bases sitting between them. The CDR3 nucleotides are TGTGCCAGTACTTCCGGGACTTCAGACACCGGGGAGCTGTTTTTT. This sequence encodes CASTSGTSDTGELFF.

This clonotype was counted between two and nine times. DNA for the CDR3: TGTGCCAGCAGTGGGGACCAAGGAGAGACCCAGTACTTC. It encodes CASSGDQGETQYF. The gene calls are TRBV6-5 and TRBJ2-5; either TRBD1 or TRBD2 may fit D (5 bases each). The CDR3 spans 13 residues. Trimming shortened V by 5 bases and J by 4 bases, and 11 bases separated the two germline ends. Germline CDR1 MNHEY, CDR2 SVGAGI.

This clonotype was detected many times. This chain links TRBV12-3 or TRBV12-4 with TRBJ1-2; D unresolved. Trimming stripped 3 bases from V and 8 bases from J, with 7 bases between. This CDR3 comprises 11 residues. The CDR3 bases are TGTGCCAGCAGTTTCGGAGCCGGCTACACCTTC. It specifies CASSFGAGYTF.

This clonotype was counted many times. The CDR3 spells CATSKEETQYF. The CDR3 coding sequence is TGTGCCACCAGCAAAGAAGAGACCCAGTACTTC. This chain joins TRBV15 and TRBJ2-5; no clear D. The V end was cut by 4 bases, the J end by 3 bases, with 3 bases between. Germline V gene data show CDR1 as LNHNV and CDR2 as YYDKDF (reference sequence). CDR3 size: 11 residues.

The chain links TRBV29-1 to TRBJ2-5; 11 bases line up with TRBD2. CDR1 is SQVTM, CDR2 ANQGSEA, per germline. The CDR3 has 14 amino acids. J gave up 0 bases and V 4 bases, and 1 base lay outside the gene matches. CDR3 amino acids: CSVGGLADQETQYF. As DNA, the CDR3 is TGCAGCGTTGGGGGACTAGCGGACCAAGAGACCCAGTACTTC. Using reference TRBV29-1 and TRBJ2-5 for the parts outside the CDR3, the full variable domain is SAVISQKPSRDICQRGTSLTIQCQVDSQVTMMFWYRQQPGQSLTLIATANQGSEATYESGFVIDKFPISRPNLTFSTLTVSNMSPEDSSIYLCSVGGLADQETQYFGPGTRLLVL.